This T cell receptor (beta chain) was retrieved from a study of metastatic and nonmetastatic thyroid tumors. Overall study: Across peripheral blood and tumor or nodule tissue samples taken from malignant and benign thyroid patients, the repertoires were compared with one another.

Between the trimmed V and J ends, which lost 10 bases and 10 bases, there was a span of 13 bases. The CDR3 runs to 10 residues. Germline V lookup: CDR1 SGHTA, CDR2 FQGNSA. TCRdb reanalyzed the PCR reads via MiXCR. The sample consists of roughly 71,000 clones, roughly 18% of them appearing once. Nobody among the patients had been given any treatment before thyroid surgery. Sequencing was done on a sample of blood. V is TRBV7-2 and J is TRBJ1-1; D is unresolved. This receptor was obtained from a female donor with papillary thyroid cancer or a benign thyroid nodule (not recorded which). Some clones in this sample may be carry-over from other donors' samples. Here the CDR3 DNA reads TGTGCCAACAGATTTATCCCAGCTTTCTTT. Protein sequence: CANRFIPAFF.